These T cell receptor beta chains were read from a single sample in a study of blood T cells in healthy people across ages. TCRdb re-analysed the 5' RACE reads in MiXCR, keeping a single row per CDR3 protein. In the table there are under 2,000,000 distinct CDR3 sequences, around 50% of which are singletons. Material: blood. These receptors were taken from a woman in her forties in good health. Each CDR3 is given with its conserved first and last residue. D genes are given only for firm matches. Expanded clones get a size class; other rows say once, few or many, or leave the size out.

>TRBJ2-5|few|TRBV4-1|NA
CASSQDHGGAGQETQYF
TGCGCCAGCAGCCAAGATCACGGGGGCGCGGGACAAGAGACCCAGTACTTC
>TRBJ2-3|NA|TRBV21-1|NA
CASSNLLRDTQYF
TGTGCCAGCAGCAACCTTCTCAGGGATACGCAGTATTTT
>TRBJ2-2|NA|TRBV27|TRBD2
CASSLVPLAGDLTGELFF
TGTGCCAGCAGTTTGGTCCCGCTGGCGGGGGACCTCACCGGGGAGCTGTTTTTT
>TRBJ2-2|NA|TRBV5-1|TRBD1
CASRLGTANTGELFF
TGCGCCAGCAGACTAGGGACAGCGAACACCGGGGAGCTGTTTTTT
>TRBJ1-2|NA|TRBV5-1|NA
CASSATGSVDGYTF
TGCGCCAGCAGCGCAACAGGGTCTGTGGATGGCTACACCTTC
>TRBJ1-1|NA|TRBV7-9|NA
CASSLDGVVNTEAFF
TGTGCCAGCAGCTTAGACGGGGTGGTGAACACTGAAGCTTTCTTT
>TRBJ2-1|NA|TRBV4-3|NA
CASSQGPTIILGEQFF
TGCGCCAGCAGCCAAGGACCAACTATTATCCTCGGTGAGCAGTTCTTC
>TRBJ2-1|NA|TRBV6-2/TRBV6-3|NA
CASSAFSRGSYNEQFF
TGTGCCAGCAGCGCCTTCTCGCGGGGCTCCTACAATGAGCAGTTCTTC
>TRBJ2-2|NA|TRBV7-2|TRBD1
CASSWDRGTGELFF
TGTGCCAGCAGCTGGGACAGGGGAACCGGGGAGCTGTTTTTT
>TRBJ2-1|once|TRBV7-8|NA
CASSLGGLPGRFF
TGTGCCAGCAGCTTAGGCGGCCTCCCTGGGCGGTTCTTC
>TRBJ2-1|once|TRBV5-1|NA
CASSLDRGAEFF
TGCGCCAGCAGCTTGGATCGGGGGGCGGAGTTCTTC
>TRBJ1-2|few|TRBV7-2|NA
CASSLGPSNYGYTF
TGTGCCAGCAGCTTAGGACCTTCCAACTATGGCTACACCTTC
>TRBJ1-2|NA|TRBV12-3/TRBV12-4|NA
CARKVTDIAYGYTF
TGTGCCAGAAAAGTGACCGACATCGCCTATGGCTACACCTTC
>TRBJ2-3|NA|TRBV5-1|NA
CASSYKTDSTDTQYF
TGCGCCAGCAGCTACAAGACAGATAGCACAGATACGCAGTATTTT
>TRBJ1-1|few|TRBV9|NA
CASSVGSYTEAFF
TGTGCCAGCAGCGTAGGGTCATATACTGAAGCTTTCTTT
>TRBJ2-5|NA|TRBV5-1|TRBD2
CASSLRTSAYQETQYF
TGCGCCAGCAGCCTACGGACTAGCGCCTACCAAGAGACCCAGTACTTC
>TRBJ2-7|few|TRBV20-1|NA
CSASLGSSYEQYF
TGCAGTGCTAGCCTGGGAAGCTCCTACGAGCAGTACTTC
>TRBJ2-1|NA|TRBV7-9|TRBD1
CASSLAPNRGHEQFF
TGTGCCAGCAGCTTAGCGCCAAACAGGGGGCATGAGCAGTTCTTC
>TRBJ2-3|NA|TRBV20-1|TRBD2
CSASTSVGPSTDTQYF
TGCAGTGCTAGCACTAGCGTGGGACCTAGCACAGATACGCAGTATTTT
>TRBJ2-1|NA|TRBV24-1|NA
CATSDLSGEGSYNEQFF
TGTGCCACCAGTGATTTGTCCGGAGAAGGGTCCTACAATGAGCAGTTCTTC
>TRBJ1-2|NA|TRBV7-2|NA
CASSPTTTTGYTF
TGTGCCAGCAGCCCAACGACAACCACCGGCTACACCTTC
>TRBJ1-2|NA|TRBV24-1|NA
CATAADNYGYTF
TGTGCCACCGCGGCAGACAACTATGGCTACACCTTC
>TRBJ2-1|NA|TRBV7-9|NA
CASSFATGTLNEQFF
TGTGCCAGCAGCTTTGCTACCGGGACGTTAAATGAGCAGTTCTTC
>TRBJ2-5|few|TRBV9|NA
CASSIGLLETQYF
TGTGCCAGCAGCATCGGGCTGTTGGAGACCCAGTACTTC
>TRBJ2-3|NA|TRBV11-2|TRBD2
CASSLSRRDYNTDTQYF
TGTGCCAGCAGCTTAAGCCGACGGGACTATAACACAGATACGCAGTATTTT
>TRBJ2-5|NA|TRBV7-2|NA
CASSLSLEIKTQYF
TGTGCCAGCAGCTTAAGTCTAGAAATAAAGACCCAGTACTTC
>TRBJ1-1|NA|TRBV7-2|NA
CASSLTGTFAEVFF
TGTGCCAGCAGCTTAACCGGGACTTTCGCTGAAGTTTTCTTT
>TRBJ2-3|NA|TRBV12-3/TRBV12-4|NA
CASSNREPTDTQYF
TGTGCCAGCAGTAACCGAGAGCCCACAGATACACAGTATTTT
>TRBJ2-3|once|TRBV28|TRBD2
CASSSAGGGAIADTQYF
TGTGCCAGCAGTTCGGCCGGCGGGGGGGCGATAGCAGATACGCAGTATTTT
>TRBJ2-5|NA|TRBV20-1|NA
CSARKEMETQYF
TGCAGTGCTAGAAAAGAAATGGAGACCCAGTACTTC
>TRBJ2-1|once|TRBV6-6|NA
CASSFTVDEQFF
TGTGCCAGCAGTTTCACCGTCGATGAGCAGTTCTTC
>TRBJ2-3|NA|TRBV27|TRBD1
CASSFSPTRTGAADTQYF
TGTGCCAGCAGTTTCTCCCCTACAAGGACAGGAGCGGCAGATACGCAGTATTTT
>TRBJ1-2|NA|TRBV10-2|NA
CASSLDIANYGYTF
TGCGCCAGCAGTTTGGACATAGCAAACTATGGCTACACCTTC
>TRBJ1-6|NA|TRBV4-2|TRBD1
CASSYTGDNSPLHF
TGTGCCAGCAGTTACACAGGGGATAATTCACCCCTCCACTTT
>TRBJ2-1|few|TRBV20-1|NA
CSATHGRLNEQFF
TGCAGTGCTACTCATGGACGGTTAAATGAGCAGTTCTTC
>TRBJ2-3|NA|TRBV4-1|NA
CASSQETGRWTDTRYF
TGCGCCAGCAGCCAAGAGACAGGCCGGTGGACAGATACGCGGTATTTT
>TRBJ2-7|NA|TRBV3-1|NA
CASSPRFRQWELFEQYF
TGTGCCAGCAGCCCCCGCTTTCGACAGTGGGAATTATTCGAGCAGTACTTC
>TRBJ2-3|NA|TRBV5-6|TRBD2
CASSRETSGGFMGDTQYF
TGTGCCAGCAGCCGAGAGACTAGCGGGGGGTTTATGGGGGATACGCAGTATTTT
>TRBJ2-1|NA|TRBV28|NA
CASKTDRNEQFF
TGTGCCAGCAAAACGGACCGCAATGAGCAGTTCTTC
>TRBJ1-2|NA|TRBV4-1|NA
CASSQRRGATNYGYTF
TGCGCCAGCAGCCAGCGTCGGGGGGCGACCAACTATGGCTACACCTTC
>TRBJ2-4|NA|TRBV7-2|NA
CASSFAAGFVYF
TGTGCCAGCAGCTTTGCGGCGGGCTTCGTGTACTTC
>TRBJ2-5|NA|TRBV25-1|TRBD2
CASSGAGGLETQYF
TGTGCCAGCAGTGGAGCGGGGGGCCTGGAGACCCAGTACTTC
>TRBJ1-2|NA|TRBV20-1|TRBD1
CSAGGQGIYGYTF
TGCAGTGCCGGGGGACAGGGGATATACGGCTACACCTTC
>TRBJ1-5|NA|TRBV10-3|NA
CAISEGQGYQPQHF
TGTGCCATCAGCGAGGGGCAGGGGTATCAGCCCCAGCATTTT
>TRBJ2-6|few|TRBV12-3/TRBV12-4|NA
CASSLSDSPPSGANVLTF
TGTGCCAGCAGTCTGTCGGACAGTCCCCCCTCTGGGGCCAACGTCCTGACTTTC
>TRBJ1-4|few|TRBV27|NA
CASRRWGSGEKLFF
TGTGCCAGCAGGCGATGGGGGTCCGGGGAAAAACTGTTTTTT
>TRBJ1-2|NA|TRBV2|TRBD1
CASGRDRDNYGYTF
TGTGCCAGCGGCCGGGACAGGGACAACTATGGCTACACCTTC
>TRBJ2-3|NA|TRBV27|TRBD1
CASSYPRQGASDTQYF
TGTGCCAGCAGTTATCCAAGACAGGGGGCATCAGATACGCAGTATTTT
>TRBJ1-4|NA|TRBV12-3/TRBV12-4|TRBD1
CASSFGDSQLFF
TGTGCCAGCAGTTTCGGGGACAGTCAGTTGTTTTTT
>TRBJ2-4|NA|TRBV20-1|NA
CSARPRRQERIQYF
TGCAGTGCTAGACCCCGAAGACAGGAGAGGATTCAGTACTTC
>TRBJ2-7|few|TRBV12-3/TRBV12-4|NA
CASSGLNSRGTAPYEQYF
TGTGCCAGCAGTGGGTTGAACTCTCGCGGGACAGCCCCCTACGAGCAGTACTTC
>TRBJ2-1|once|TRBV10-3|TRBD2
CAIRATSGDSYNEQFF
TGTGCCATCAGGGCAACTAGCGGGGACTCCTACAATGAGCAGTTCTTC
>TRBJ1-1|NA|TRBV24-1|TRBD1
CATSDPGGGDTEAFF
TGTGCCACCAGTGATCCAGGGGGAGGTGACACTGAAGCTTTCTTT
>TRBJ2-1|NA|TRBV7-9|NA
CASSHGPTVNEQFF
TGTGCCAGCAGCCACGGACCGACCGTCAATGAGCAGTTCTTC
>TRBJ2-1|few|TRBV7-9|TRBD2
CASSSSGTSGDPSSYNEQFF
TGTGCCAGCAGCTCCTCCGGGACTAGCGGGGACCCGAGCTCCTACAATGAGCAGTTCTTC
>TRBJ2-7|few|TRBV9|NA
CASSADRTFYEQYF
TGTGCCAGCAGCGCAGACAGGACCTTCTACGAGCAGTACTTC
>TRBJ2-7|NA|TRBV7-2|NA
CASSLRDGRTNERYF
TGTGCCAGCAGCTTAAGGGACGGGAGAACTAACGAGCGGTACTTC
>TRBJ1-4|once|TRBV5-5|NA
CASSLAIGGPTNEKLFF
TGTGCCAGCAGCTTGGCCATCGGCGGGCCAACTAATGAAAAACTGTTTTTT